The 3 T cell receptor beta chains listed next were all sequenced from one sample in a study of beta chain features in type 1 diabetes. Of the isolated RNA, all was reverse transcribed, and so the sequenced material was expressed TCRB transcripts. Produced via immunoSEQ multiplex PCR; TCRdb's table is partial and in-frame only. The profile shows around 500,000 clones, 10% to 12% of them singletons. The sample taken for sequencing was naive CD4+ T cells from blood. The receptors were gathered from a young woman in good health.

Turning to this clone: The junction departs from germline at one end; a sequencing error may be responsible. V and J are TRBV5-6 and TRBJ2-7, with D possibly being TRBD2 (6 bases). Germline CDR1 SGHDT, CDR2 YYEEEE. This CDR3 contains 13 residues. The CDR3 region is CASTRRDSYGQYF. CDR3 DNA: TGTGCCAGCACCCGACGGGACTCCTACGGGCAGTACTTC. Complete variable domain (other parts from reference TRBV5-6 and TRBJ2-7): DAGVTQSPTHLIKTRGQQVTLRCSPKSGHDTVSWYQQALGQGPQFIFQYYEEEERQRGNFPDRFSGHQFPNYSSELNVNALLLGDSALYLCASTRRDSYGQYFGPGTRLTVT.

The sample holds a few counts of this clone. V usage is TRBV15 and J usage is TRBJ2-7, with D uncertain. Germline CDR1 is LNHNV and CDR2 is YYDKDF (reference sequence). The ends were cut back, 3 bases at V and 6 bases at J, with 15 bases in the middle. The CDR3 is 14 residues long. CDR3 loop: CATSSRNKFSEQYF. DNA of the CDR3: TGTGCCACCAGCAGTCGGAACAAGTTTTCCGAGCAGTACTTC. Full variable domain (remainder filled in from reference TRBV15 and TRBJ2-7): DAMVIQNPRYQVTQFGKPVTLSCSQTLNHNVMYWYQQKSSQAPKLLFHYYDKDFNNEADTPDNFQSRRPNTSFCFLDIRSPGLGDTAMYLCATSSRNKFSEQYFGPGTRLTVT.

The table lists this clone with a few counts. The J gene is TRBJ2-5, the V gene TRBV29-1; D is uncertain. This CDR3 contains 12 residues. Per the germline V gene, CDR1 is SQVTM and CDR2 is ANQGSEA. Trimming removed 6 bases at V and 3 bases at J, with 11 bases between. The CDR3: CSVVWGKETQYF. The CDR3 DNA reads TGCAGCGTCGTTTGGGGAAAAGAGACCCAGTACTTC.